This TCR beta chain was retrieved from a study of OX40 agonist ivuxolimab in advanced cancers. Study results and limitations: Mean expanded clone counts were higher in CD8+ than CD4+ T cells.

At baseline, cycle 4 day 1, and cycle 7 day 1, blood was sampled. Repertoires were generated with immunoSEQ multiplex PCR, while TCRdb's copy carries only in-frame clones and drops some. The table has some 71,000 clones, 86% seen once. A word on this clone: Antigen specificity is unknown.

The CDR3 sequence is 13 residues long. V lost 5 bases to trimming and J lost 3 bases; unmatched junction nucleotides: 3. CDR1 is SGHRS and CDR2 is YFSETQ in the germline V gene. The specimen was CD4+ or CD8+ T cells sorted from blood, collected in a trial of the OX40 agonist ivuxolimab. The source is an adult with an advanced solid tumor such as melanoma, head and neck, liver or kidney cancer. This chain links TRBV5-1 with TRBJ1-1; 8 bases are a match to TRBD1. CDR3 residues: CASRVTGDTEAFF. In DNA, the CDR3 is TGCGCCAGCAGAGTGACAGGGGACACTGAAGCTTTCTTT.